These 2 T cell receptor beta chains were all obtained from the same sample, sequenced in a study of blood T cell repertoires in COVID-19. Produced via immunoSEQ multiplex PCR; TCRdb's table is partial and in-frame only. The table has about 42,000 clones, roughly 80% seen once. The sequenced material came from peripheral blood. These TCRs come from a woman aged 70 to 79 with acute or convalescent COVID-19.

J is TRBJ2-1 and V is TRBV19; 7 nucleotides match TRBD1. Germline V gives CDR1 LNHDA, CDR2 SQIVND (reference sequence). The V gene end was trimmed by 7 bases and the J gene end by 5 bases; junction bases not matched to a gene: 8. The CDR3 sequence is 14 residues long. As DNA, the CDR3 is TGTGCCAGTACGCCGGGACAGAGTAACAATGAGCAGTTCTTC. Translated, it gives CASTPGQSNNEQFF. The whole variable domain, filled in from reference TRBV19 and TRBJ2-1, reads DGGITQSPKYLFRKEGQNVTLSCEQNLNHDAMYWYRQDPGQGLRLIYYSQIVNDFQKGDIAEGYSVSREKKESFPLTVTSAQKNPTAFYLCASTPGQSNNEQFFGPGTRLTVL.

CDR3 amino acids: CASSLALAGGTSRDSTQYF. The CDR3 bases are TGTGCCAGCAGCTTAGCGCTAGCGGGGGGGACTTCCCGGGACTCGACCCAGTACTTC. The chain recombines TRBV7-6 with TRBJ2-5; the match to TRBD2 covers 12 bases. With V trimmed by 0 bases and J by 7 bases, 15 bases remained unmatched. CDR1 is SGHVS and CDR2 is FNYEAQ in the germline V gene. The length of the CDR3 is 19 residues.